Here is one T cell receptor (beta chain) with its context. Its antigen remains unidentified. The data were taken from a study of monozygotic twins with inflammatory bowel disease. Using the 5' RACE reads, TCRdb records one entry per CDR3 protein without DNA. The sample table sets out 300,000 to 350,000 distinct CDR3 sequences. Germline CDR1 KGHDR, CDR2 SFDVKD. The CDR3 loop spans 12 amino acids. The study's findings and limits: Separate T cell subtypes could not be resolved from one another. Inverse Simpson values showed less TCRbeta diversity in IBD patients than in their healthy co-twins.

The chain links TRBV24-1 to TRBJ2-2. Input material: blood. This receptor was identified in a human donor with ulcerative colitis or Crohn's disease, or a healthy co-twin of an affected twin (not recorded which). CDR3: CAIQGDTGELFF.